This passage covers 24 T cell receptor beta chains from one sample sequenced in a study of T cell changes during pregnancy in multiple sclerosis (dated by TCRdb to about 2019). Library method: the immunoSEQ multiplex PCR assay. Held by TCRdb, this immuneACCESS table contains in-frame sequences only and omits some clones. Under half of the omission traces to an unresolved V gene where checked; the cause of the rest is unknown. The sample table records around 72,000 clones; 90% to 95% of these occur just once. Clones ranked in the top ten supply roughly 2% of the sample. The sequencing used peripheral blood, collected in the second trimester of pregnancy. These receptors originate from a female donor in good health, enrolled as a control in a pregnancy study.

The rearrangement uses TRBV27 and TRBJ2-1; TRBD2 matches at 16 bases. J lost 4 bases, V lost 4 bases, and 1 base had no gene match. The CDR3 consists of 16 residues. Germline V gives CDR1 MNHEY, CDR2 SMNVEV (reference sequence). The CDR3 loop reads CASSSGLAGGYNEQFF. The CDR3 DNA is TGTGCCAGCAGTTCGGGACTAGCGGGGGGGTACAATGAGCAGTTCTTC.

The chain links TRBV7-3 to TRBJ2-3; D unclear. The V gene lost 2 bases and the J gene lost 1 base, with 7 bases spanning the gap. Looked up from germline, CDR1 is SGHTA and CDR2 is FQGTGA. The CDR3 consists of 14 residues. CDR3 in DNA: TGTGCCAGCAGCTTATCAGGCCGCACAGATACGCAGTATTTT. This translates into CASSLSGRTDTQYF.

CDR3: CASSFSGGPLTGELFF. The DNA for the CDR3 is TGTGCCAGTAGTTTCAGCGGGGGGCCCCTCACCGGGGAGCTGTTTTTT. The chain couples TRBV19 to TRBJ2-2; 9 nucleotides align to TRBD2. From germline, CDR1 is LNHDA and CDR2 SQIVND (reference sequence). The CDR3 sequence is 16 residues long. V shed 5 bases and J 4 bases; nucleotides not matched to a gene: 8.

This clone appeared a single time. The chain links TRBV4-1 to TRBJ1-2, with TRBD1 as a possible D gene (6 bases). Trimming removed 2 bases from V and 3 bases from J, with 22 bases in between. Germline-derived CDR1 and CDR2 are MGHRA and YSYEKL. The CDR3 extends over 18 amino acids. CDR3 DNA sequence: TGCGCCAGCAGCCAATTACGAACAGGGAGGGATCGATACTATGGCTACACCTTC. Amino acid sequence: CASSQLRTGRDRYYGYTF.

The rearrangement joins TRBV5-1 to TRBJ1-4, with 7 positions matching TRBD1. V lost 3 bases to trimming and J lost 4 bases; unmatched junction nucleotides: 6. There are 15 residues in the CDR3. CDR1 is SGHRS, CDR2 YFSETQ, per germline. DNA for the CDR3: TGCGCCAGCAGCTCGGAGGGGGCCCTTAATGAAAAACTGTTTTTT. Encoded protein: CASSSEGALNEKLFF.

The rearrangement uses TRBV5-4 and TRBJ2-3; TRBD2 is a possible D gene (5 bases). Germline assignment: CDR1 SGHNT and CDR2 YYREEE (reference sequence). The CDR3 is 14 amino acids. V gave up 1 base and J gave up 5 bases, with 11 bases separating them. This CDR3 is CASSLRAEGDTQYF. CDR3 sequence (DNA): TGTGCCAGCAGCTTGCGGGCAGAGGGAGATACGCAGTATTTT.

The chain links TRBV27 to TRBJ2-7; 7 bases map to TRBD1. In germline, CDR1 is MNHEY, CDR2 SMNVEV (reference sequence). The CDR3 contains 14 residues. Trimming at V came to 5 bases and at J to 2 bases, leaving 6 bases not matched to a gene. The CDR3 loop is CASSGTAKTYEQYF. In DNA form, the CDR3 reads TGTGCCAGCAGTGGGACAGCAAAGACCTACGAGCAGTACTTC.

The chain links TRBV7-3 to TRBJ2-3, with 8 bases fitting TRBD2. The V gene's germline CDR1 is SGHTA and CDR2 FQGTGA. Trimming cost V 5 bases and J 2 bases; bases outside gene matches: 6. This CDR3 contains 15 residues. CDR3: CASSQSGGATDTQYF. CDR3 DNA: TGTGCCAGCAGCCAATCCGGGGGGGCCACAGATACGCAGTATTTT.

This chain joins TRBV6-5 and TRBJ1-1; 8 bases align to TRBD1. Germline V gives CDR1 MNHEY, CDR2 SVGAGI. The CDR3 length is 16 residues. Unmatched junction bases numbered 14, after V lost 4 bases and J lost 7 bases. This CDR3 reads CASSWRQGAARSEAFF. DNA of the CDR3: TGTGCCAGCAGTTGGAGGCAGGGGGCTGCTCGGAGTGAAGCTTTCTTT.

The rearrangement joins TRBV6-5 to TRBJ2-3; 8 nucleotides match TRBD1. V lost 8 bases and J lost 6; bases outside the gene matches: 7. Per germline, CDR1 MNHEY and CDR2 SVGAGI. CDR3 length: 13 residues. Here the CDR3 DNA reads TGTGCCAGCGGAAAGGACAGGGCGGATACGCAGTATTTT. It yields the protein CASGKDRADTQYF.

The rearrangement links TRBV6-5 to TRBJ2-1, with unresolved D. Looked up from germline, CDR1 is MNHEY and CDR2 is SVGAGI. The length of the CDR3 is 14 residues. Trimming left V 8 bases short and J 0 bases short, with 11 bases between. This chain's CDR3 is CASGRASSYNEQFF. The DNA for the CDR3 is TGTGCCAGCGGAAGAGCGAGCTCCTACAATGAGCAGTTCTTC.

The chain uses TRBV6-4 and TRBJ2-2, with D tentatively TRBD1 (6 bases). This CDR3 has 14 amino acids. The germline CDR1 and CDR2 sequences are MRHNA and SNTAGT. The V gene lost 7 bases and the J gene lost 7 bases, with 16 bases spanning the gap. CDR3 sequence (DNA): TGTGCCAGCACCGTGACTTCGGACAGCGGGGAGCTGTTTTTT. Amino acid sequence: CASTVTSDSGELFF.

The chain joins TRBV30 to TRBJ2-3; 9 bases are shared with TRBD2. V gave up 5 bases and J gave up 1 base; unmatched junction bases: 13. Per the germline V gene, CDR1 is GTSNPN and CDR2 is SVGIG (reference sequence). The CDR3 loop spans 17 amino acids. The CDR3 sequence is CAWEYHIAGAGTDTQYF. CDR3 in DNA: TGTGCCTGGGAATACCACATAGCGGGGGCGGGCACAGATACGCAGTATTTT.

This sequence joins TRBV4-3 and TRBJ2-4; a weak D match, TRBD1 (6 bases). The CDR3 consists of 16 residues. With 0 bases removed from V and 2 bases from J, the gap between germline ends came to 11 bases. Germline V gene sequence: CDR1 LGHNA, CDR2 YSLEER. For the CDR3, the DNA is TGCGCCAGCAGCCAAGATGTAAGGGGGTCCAAAAACATTCAGTACTTC. Encoded protein: CASSQDVRGSKNIQYF.

In this sample, this clone turned up once. The chain links TRBV4-2 to TRBJ2-7; 9 bases line up with TRBD1. Germline lookup yields CDR1 LGHNA and CDR2 YNFKEQ. The CDR3 is 16 residues long. The ends lost 2 bases at V and 2 bases at J; junction bases unmatched: 7. The CDR3 loop is CASSQRTGGLTYEQYF. The CDR3 region has the DNA TGTGCCAGCAGCCAACGTACAGGGGGCCTTACCTACGAGCAGTACTTC.

J is TRBJ2-1 and V is TRBV10-3; 11 bases align to TRBD2. The V gene's germline CDR1 is ENHRY and CDR2 SYGVKD. The CDR3 contains 14 residues. V was clipped by 4 bases and J by 9 bases; unmatched bases: 5. CDR3 in amino acids: CAISATSGAGEQFF. Here the CDR3 DNA reads TGTGCCATCAGTGCGACTAGCGGGGCGGGTGAGCAGTTCTTC.

The V call is TRBV7-2, the J call TRBJ1-1, with D possibly TRBD1 on 6 matching bases. In germline, CDR1 is SGHTA, CDR2 FQGNSA. The CDR3 covers 15 residues. V was cut by 4 bases and J by 0 bases, with 12 bases left in between. The DNA for the CDR3 is TGTGCCAGCAGCTCACACAGGGTCATGAACACTGAAGCTTTCTTT. Protein product: CASSSHRVMNTEAFF.

The chain links TRBV15 to TRBJ1-1; D remains unclear. CDR3 size: 13 residues. V gave up 5 bases and J gave up 7 bases, with 14 bases separating them. In germline, CDR1 is LNHNV, CDR2 YYDKDF (reference sequence). Here the CDR3 reads CATSPEDRFEAFF. The CDR3 DNA follows: TGTGCCACCAGCCCCGAAGATCGGTTTGAAGCTTTCTTT.

The chain joins TRBV2 to TRBJ1-5, with 8 bases identical to TRBD1. The CDR3 length is 15 residues. The V gene's germline CDR1 is SNHLY and CDR2 FYNNEI. The V gene end was trimmed by 1 base and the J gene end by 6 bases; junction bases not matched to a gene: 5. The CDR3 DNA is TGTGCCAGCAGTGAAGGTCAGGGGGCGGGTCAGCCCCAGCATTTT. Translated, it gives CASSEGQGAGQPQHF.

The CDR3 region has the DNA TGTGCCAGCAGCTTAGATGTCCTAGGGAGGGTCACAGATACGCAGTATTTT. As protein: CASSLDVLGRVTDTQYF. This chain uses TRBV7-6 with TRBJ2-3; TRBD2 matches at 7 bases. Trimming at V came to 1 base and at J to 2 bases, leaving 9 bases not matched to a gene. CDR3 length: 17 amino acids. The germline V gene encodes CDR1 SGHVS and CDR2 FNYEAQ.

This chain uses TRBV14 with TRBJ1-2; no clear D. Germline CDR1 SGHDN, CDR2 FVKESK. The V and J ends lost 1 base and 5 bases respectively, with 8 bases between them. The CDR3 has 13 amino acids. The CDR3 sequence: CASSQGRGYGYTF. The CDR3 bases are TGTGCCAGCAGCCAAGGACGCGGTTATGGCTACACCTTC.

With regard to this clone: A read error may produce the germline difference seen at one junction end. The chain has TRBV4-1 and TRBJ1-1; 7 nucleotides agree with TRBD1. Per the germline V gene, CDR1 is MGHRA and CDR2 is YSYEKL. This CDR3 region has 15 residues. Here the CDR3 DNA reads TGCGCCAGCAGCGAAGACAGGGCCACGAACACTGAAGCTTTCTTT. The encoded protein is CASSEDRATNTEAFF.

The CDR3 DNA reads TGTGCCAGCAGCCCCGGGGGTGCGAGATTCACAGATACGCAGTATTTT. It yields the protein CASSPGGARFTDTQYF. The gene calls are TRBV7-8 and TRBJ2-3, with D tentatively TRBD2 (6 bases). The germline V gene has CDR1 SGHVS and CDR2 FQNEAQ. Trimming left V 5 bases short and J 2 bases short, with 17 bases between. The CDR3 spans 16 residues.

V and J are TRBV5-4 and TRBJ1-1, with TRBD1 matching 7 bases. The germline CDR1 and CDR2 sequences are SGHNT and YYREEE (reference sequence). Unmatched junction bases numbered 7, after V lost 3 bases and J lost 8 bases. This CDR3 is 13 amino acids long. The chain's CDR3 is CASSSGTASEAFF. CDR3 coding DNA: TGTGCCAGCAGCTCCGGGACAGCGTCCGAAGCTTTCTTT.